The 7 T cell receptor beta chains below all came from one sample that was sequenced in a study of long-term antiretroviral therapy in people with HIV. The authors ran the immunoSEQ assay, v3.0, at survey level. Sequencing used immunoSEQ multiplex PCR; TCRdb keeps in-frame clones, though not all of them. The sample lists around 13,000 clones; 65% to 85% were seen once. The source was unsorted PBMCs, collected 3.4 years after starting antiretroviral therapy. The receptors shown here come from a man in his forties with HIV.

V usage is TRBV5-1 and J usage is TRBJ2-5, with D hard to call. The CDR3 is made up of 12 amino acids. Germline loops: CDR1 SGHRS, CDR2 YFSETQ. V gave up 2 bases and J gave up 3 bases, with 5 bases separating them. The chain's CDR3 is CASSFEEETQYF. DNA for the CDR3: TGCGCCAGCAGCTTTGAGGAAGAGACCCAGTACTTC.

The CDR3 DNA sequence: TGCAGCGTTGAACTGGAGAACAGATCCTACGAGCAGTACTTC. It specifies CSVELENRSYEQYF. The chain uses TRBV29-1 and TRBJ2-7, with D hard to call. This CDR3 has 14 residues. The germline V gene encodes CDR1 SQVTM and CDR2 ANQGSEA. Trimming stripped 2 bases from V and 1 base from J, with 12 bases between.

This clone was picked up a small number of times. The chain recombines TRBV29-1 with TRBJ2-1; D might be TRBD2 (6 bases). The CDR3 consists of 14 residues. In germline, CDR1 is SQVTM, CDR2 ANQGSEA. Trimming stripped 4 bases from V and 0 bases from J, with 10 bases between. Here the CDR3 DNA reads TGCAGCGTTGCCACCGGGAGCTCCTACAATGAGCAGTTCTTC. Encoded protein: CSVATGSSYNEQFF.

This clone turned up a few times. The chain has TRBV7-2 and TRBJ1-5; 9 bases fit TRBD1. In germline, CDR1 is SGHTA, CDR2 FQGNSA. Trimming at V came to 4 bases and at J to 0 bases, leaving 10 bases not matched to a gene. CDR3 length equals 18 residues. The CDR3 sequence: CASSWGTGLRYSNQPQHF. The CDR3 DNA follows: TGTGCCAGCAGCTGGGGGACAGGGCTAAGGTATAGCAATCAGCCCCAGCATTTT. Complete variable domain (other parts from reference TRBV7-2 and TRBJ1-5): GAGVSQSPSNKVTEKGKDVELRCDPISGHTALYWYRQSLGQGLEFLIYFQGNSAPDKSGLPSDRFSAERTGGSVSTLTIQRTQQEDSAVYLCASSWGTGLRYSNQPQHFGDGTRLSIL.

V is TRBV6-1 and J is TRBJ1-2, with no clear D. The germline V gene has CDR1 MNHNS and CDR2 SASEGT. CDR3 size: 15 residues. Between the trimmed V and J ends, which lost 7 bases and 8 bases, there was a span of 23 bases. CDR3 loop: CASTPREASFYGYTF. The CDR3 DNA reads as TGTGCCAGCACTCCGAGGGAGGCATCATTTTACGGCTACACCTTC.

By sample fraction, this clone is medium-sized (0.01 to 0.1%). The CDR3 nucleotides read TGTGCCAGCAGTTTAAACTGGTCTAACTATGGCTACACCTTC. Translating it yields CASSLNWSNYGYTF. The rearrangement uses TRBV27 and TRBJ1-2; D call uncertain. The germline gives CDR1 MNHEY, CDR2 SMNVEV (reference sequence). The CDR3 length is 14 residues. Trimming removed 2 bases from V and 0 bases from J, with 7 bases in between.

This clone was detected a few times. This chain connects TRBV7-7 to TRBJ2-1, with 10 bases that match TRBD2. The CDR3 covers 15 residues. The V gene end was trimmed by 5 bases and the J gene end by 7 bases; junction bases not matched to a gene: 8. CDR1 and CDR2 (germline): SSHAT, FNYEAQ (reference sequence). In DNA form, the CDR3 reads TGTGCCAGCAGCCCGGGGGCACTAGCGGGGAATGAGCAGTTCTTC. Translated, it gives CASSPGALAGNEQFF.